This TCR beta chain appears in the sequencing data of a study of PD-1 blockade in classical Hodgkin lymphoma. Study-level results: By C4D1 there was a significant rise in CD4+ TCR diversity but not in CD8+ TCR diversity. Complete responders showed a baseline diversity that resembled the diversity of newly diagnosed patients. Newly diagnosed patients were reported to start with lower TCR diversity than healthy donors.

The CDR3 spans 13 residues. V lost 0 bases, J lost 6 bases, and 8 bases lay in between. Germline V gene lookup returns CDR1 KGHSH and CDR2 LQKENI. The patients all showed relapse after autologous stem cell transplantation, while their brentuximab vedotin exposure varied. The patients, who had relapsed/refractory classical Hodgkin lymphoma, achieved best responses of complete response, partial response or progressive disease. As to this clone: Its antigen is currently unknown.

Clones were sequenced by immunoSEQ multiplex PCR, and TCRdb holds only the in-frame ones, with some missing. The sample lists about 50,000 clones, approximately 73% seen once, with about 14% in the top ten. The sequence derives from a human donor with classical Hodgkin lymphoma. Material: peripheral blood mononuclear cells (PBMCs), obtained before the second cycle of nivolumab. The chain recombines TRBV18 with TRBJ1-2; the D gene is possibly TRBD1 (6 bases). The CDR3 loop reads CASSPPRGDGYTF. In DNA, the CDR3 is TGTGCCAGCTCACCACCAAGGGGGGATGGCTACACCTTC.